This TCR beta chain was documented in a study of T cells in Graves' hyperthyroidism and ophthalmopathy. This clonotype was found many times. Amplification yielded TCR beta CDR3 regions, with RNA transcripts as the source. The TCR CDR3 first-round RT-PCR relied on the HTBI primer set. TCRdb independently ran MiXCR on the multiplex PCR reads; one entry per CDR3 protein. The sample has 250,000 to 300,000 distinct CDR3 sequences; roughly an eighth are singletons. Clinical symptoms, serum thyroxine, TRAb, thyroid ultrasound and orbital computed tomography established diagnosis. Germline CDR1 reads KGHDR; CDR2 reads SFDVKD. V dropped 4 bases and J dropped 1; count of bases not matched to a gene: 4. The CDR3 spans 15 residues.

The sequencing input was blood. The receptor comes from a woman in her forties with Graves' hyperthyroidism. This chain connects TRBV24-1 to TRBJ1-1; 8 bases fit TRBD1. This chain's CDR3 is CATSEGTGKNTEAFF. CDR3 DNA: TGTGCCACCAGTGAAGGGACAGGCAAGAACACTGAAGCTTTCTTT.